The entry below gives a single T cell receptor (beta chain) sequence along with its context. Antigen unknown. Reverse transcription of all isolated RNA meant that expressed TCRB transcripts were sequenced. Read counts averaged approximately 3.3 million for samples of naive, central memory and regulatory T cells. TCRdb's copy holds only in-frame clones and misses some; the assay was immunoSEQ multiplex PCR. The sample includes some 350,000 clones, over 8.5% of them seen just once. These data originate in a study of beta chain features in type 1 diabetes. Across the study: Summed over all samples, the examined sorted cells came to roughly 110,000,000.

Study-level results: Shortening that was moderate but significant affected the TCRB CDR3s of Type 1 diabetes patients in all four CD4+ subsets. Among type 1 diabetes patients, VDJ junctions had fewer insertions and more deletions.

CD45RO/CCR7/CD25/CD127/CD95/CD27 staining was used to isolate CD4+ naive, central memory, regulatory and stem cell-like memory cells by sorting. Germline CDR1 and CDR2: MNHEY and SVGAGI. The CDR3 spans 14 residues. V was cut by 5 bases and J by 5 bases, with 15 bases left in between. The sample was central memory CD4+ T cells from blood. The chain recombines TRBV6-5 with TRBJ2-5; perhaps TRBD1 as D (7 bases). The receptor was isolated from a man aged 30 to 45 with type 1 diabetes. Here the CDR3 reads CASSRSSGGETQYF. CDR3 sequence (DNA): TGTGCCAGCAGTCGGAGCTCAGGGGGGGAGACCCAGTACTTC.